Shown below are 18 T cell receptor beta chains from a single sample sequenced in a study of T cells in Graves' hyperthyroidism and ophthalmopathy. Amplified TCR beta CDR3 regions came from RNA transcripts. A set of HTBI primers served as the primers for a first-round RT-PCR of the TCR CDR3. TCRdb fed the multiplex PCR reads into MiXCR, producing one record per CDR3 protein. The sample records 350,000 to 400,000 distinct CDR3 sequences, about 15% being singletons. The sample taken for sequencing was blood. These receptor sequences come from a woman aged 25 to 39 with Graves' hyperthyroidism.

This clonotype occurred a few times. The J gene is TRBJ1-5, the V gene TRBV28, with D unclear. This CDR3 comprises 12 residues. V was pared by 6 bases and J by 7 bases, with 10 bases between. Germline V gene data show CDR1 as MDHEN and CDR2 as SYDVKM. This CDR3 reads CASRESGQPQHF. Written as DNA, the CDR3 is TGTGCCAGCAGGGAGTCCGGGCAGCCCCAGCATTTT.

CDR3 sequence: CASSQPGQAPYEQYF. The CDR3, as DNA: TGTGCCAGCAGCCAACCAGGACAGGCACCCTACGAGCAGTACTTC. This chain links TRBV3-1 with TRBJ2-7, with TRBD1 identical over 7 bases. The germline V gene encodes CDR1 LGHDT and CDR2 YNNKEL (reference sequence). With 2 bases clipped from V and 2 bases from J, the junction kept 6 bases outside the gene matches. The CDR3 loop spans 15 amino acids.

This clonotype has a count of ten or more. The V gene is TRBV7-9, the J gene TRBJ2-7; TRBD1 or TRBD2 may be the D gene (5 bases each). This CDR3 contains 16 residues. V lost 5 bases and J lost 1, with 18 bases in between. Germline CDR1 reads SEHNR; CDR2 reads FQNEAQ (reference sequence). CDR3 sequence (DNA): TGTGCCAGCAGCAGGATCCTACGGGACGGTTCCTACGAGCAGTACTTC. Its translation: CASSRILRDGSYEQYF.

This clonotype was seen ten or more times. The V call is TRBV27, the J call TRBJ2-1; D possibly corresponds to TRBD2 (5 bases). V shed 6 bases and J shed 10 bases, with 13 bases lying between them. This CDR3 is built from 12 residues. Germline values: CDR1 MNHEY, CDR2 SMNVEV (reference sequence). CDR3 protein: CASRQSRREQFF. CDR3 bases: TGTGCCAGCAGGCAAAGTCGGAGGGAGCAGTTCTTC.

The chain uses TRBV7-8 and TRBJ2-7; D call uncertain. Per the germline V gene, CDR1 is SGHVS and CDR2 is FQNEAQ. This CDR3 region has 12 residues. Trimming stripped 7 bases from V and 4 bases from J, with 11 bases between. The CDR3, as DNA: TGTGCCAGCAACATCTTGGGTTACGAGCAGTACTTC. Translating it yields CASNILGYEQYF.

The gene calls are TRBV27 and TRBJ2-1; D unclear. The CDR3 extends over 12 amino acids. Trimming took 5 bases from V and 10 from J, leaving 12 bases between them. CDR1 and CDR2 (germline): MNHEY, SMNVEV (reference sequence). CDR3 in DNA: TGTGCCAGCAGTACCTCGGTGACGGAGCAGTTCTTC. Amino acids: CASSTSVTEQFF.

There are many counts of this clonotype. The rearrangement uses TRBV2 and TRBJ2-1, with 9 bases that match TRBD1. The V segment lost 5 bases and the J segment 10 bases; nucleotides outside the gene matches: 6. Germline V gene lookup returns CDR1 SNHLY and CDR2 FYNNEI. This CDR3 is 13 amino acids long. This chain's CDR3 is CASSPTGGREQFF. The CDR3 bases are TGTGCCAGCAGTCCTACAGGGGGCCGAGAGCAGTTCTTC.

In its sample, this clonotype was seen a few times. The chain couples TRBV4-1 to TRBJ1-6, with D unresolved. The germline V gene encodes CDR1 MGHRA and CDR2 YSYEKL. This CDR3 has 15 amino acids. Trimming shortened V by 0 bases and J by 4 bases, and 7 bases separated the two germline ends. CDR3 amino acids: CASSQDNLYNSPLHF. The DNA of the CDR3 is TGCGCCAGCAGCCAAGACAATCTATATAATTCACCCCTCCACTTT.

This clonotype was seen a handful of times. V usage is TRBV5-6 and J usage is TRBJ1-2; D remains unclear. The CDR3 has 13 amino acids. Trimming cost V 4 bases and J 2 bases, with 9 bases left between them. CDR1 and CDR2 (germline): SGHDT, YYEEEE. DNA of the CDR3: TGTGCCAGCAGCCGGGCGGCGAACTATGGCTACACCTTC. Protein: CASSRAANYGYTF.

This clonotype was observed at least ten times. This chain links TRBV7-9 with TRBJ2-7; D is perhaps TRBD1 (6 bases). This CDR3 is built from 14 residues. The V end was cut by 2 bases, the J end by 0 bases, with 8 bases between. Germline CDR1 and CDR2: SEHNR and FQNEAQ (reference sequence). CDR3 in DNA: TGTGCCAGCAGCTTACCAGGGGTCTCCTACGAGCAGTACTTC. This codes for CASSLPGVSYEQYF.

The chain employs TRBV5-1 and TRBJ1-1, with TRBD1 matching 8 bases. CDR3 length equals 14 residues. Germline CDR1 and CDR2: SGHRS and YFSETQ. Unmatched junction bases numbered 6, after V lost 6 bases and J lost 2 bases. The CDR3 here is CASIGTGSNTEAFF. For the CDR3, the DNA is TGCGCCAGCATTGGGACAGGCTCCAACACTGAAGCTTTCTTT. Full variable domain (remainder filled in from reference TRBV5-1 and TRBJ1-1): KAGVTQTPRYLIKTRGQQVTLSCSPISGHRSVSWYQQTPGQGLQFLFEYFSETQRNKGNFPGRFSGRQFSNSRSEMNVSTLELGDSALYLCASIGTGSNTEAFFGQGTRLTVV.

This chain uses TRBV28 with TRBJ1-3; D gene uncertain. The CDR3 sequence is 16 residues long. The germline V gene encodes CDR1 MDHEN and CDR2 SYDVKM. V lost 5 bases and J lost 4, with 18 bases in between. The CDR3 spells CASSPSGFLAGNTIYF. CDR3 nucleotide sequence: TGTGCCAGCAGTCCCTCGGGGTTCCTCGCAGGAAACACCATATATTTT. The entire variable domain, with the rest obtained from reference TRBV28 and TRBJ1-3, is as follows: DVKVTQSSRYLVKRTGEKVFLECVQDMDHENMFWYRQDPGLGLRLIYFSYDVKMKEKGDIPEGYSVSREKKERFSLILESASTNQTSMYLCASSPSGFLAGNTIYFGEGSWLTVV.

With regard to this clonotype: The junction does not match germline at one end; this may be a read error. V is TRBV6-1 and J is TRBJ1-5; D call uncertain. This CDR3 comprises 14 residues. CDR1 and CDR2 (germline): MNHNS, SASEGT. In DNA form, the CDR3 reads TGTGCCAGCAGTCTATTGGAACTAGGTCAGCCCCGGCATTTT. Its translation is CASSLLELGQPRHF.

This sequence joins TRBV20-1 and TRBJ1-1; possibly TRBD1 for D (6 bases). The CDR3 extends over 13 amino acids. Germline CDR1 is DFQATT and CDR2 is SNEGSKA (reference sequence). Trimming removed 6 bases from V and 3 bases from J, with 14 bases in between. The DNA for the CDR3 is TGCAGTGCCCGGAACTACAGGGACACTGAAGCTTTCTTT. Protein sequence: CSARNYRDTEAFF.

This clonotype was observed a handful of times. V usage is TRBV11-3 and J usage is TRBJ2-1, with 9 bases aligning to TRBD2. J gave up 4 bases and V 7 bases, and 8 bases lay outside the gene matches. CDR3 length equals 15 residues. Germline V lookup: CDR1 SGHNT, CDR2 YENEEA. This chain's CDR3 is CASNLDSGGYNEQFF. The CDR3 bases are TGTGCCAGCAACCTGGATAGCGGGGGTTACAATGAGCAGTTCTTC.

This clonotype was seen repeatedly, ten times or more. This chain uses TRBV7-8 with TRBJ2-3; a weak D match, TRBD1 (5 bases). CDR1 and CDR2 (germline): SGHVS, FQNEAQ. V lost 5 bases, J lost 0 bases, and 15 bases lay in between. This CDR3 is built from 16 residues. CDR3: CASSPWGTLSTDTQYF. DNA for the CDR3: TGTGCCAGCAGCCCCTGGGGCACCCTCAGCACAGATACGCAGTATTTT.

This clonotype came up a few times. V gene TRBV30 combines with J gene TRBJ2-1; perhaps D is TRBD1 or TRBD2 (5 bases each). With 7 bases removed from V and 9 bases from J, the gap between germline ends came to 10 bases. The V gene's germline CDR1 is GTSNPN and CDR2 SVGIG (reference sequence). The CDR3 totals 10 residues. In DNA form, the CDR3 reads TGTGCCTCGGCGAGGGGTGAGCAGTTCTTC. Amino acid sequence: CASARGEQFF.

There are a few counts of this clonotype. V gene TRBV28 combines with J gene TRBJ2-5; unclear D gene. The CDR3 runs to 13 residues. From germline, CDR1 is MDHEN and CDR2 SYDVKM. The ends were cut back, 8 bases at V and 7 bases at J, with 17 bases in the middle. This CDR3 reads CASRGEFTATQYF. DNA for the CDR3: TGTGCCAGCCGTGGTGAGTTCACGGCGACCCAGTACTTC.